This T cell receptor beta chain was recovered during a study of T cells in Graves' hyperthyroidism and ophthalmopathy. On the study more broadly: Prior to any treatment, at the point of initial diagnosis, peripheral blood was collected.

Investigators excluded patients with uncontrolled infection, other autoimmune disease, pregnancy or lactation. TCR beta CDR3 regions were amplified from RNA transcripts. HTBI primers were employed in a first-round RT-PCR of the TCR CDR3. MiXCR was run by TCRdb on the multiplex PCR reads, yielding one entry per CDR3 protein. Of 300,000 to 450,000 distinct CDR3 sequences in the sample, about a sixth were seen once. Study-wide results and limits: A 13 V-J model separated ophthalmopathy from stable hyperthyroidism. Clonotypes that were expanded in thyroid above 0.001 mostly appeared in blood too.

A few counts support this clonotype. The antigen is not known. One end of the junction is discordant with germline, which a read error may explain. The germline V gene has CDR1 MDHEN and CDR2 SYDVKM. This CDR3 has 11 residues. The V gene is TRBV28, the J gene TRBJ2-3; 8 bases are shared with TRBD2. The TCR was taken from a woman aged 18-30 years with Graves' hyperthyroidism that later progressed to Graves' ophthalmopathy. Sequencing used blood. CDR3 nucleotides: TGCGGGGTAGCGGGATTAGATACGCAGTATTTT. This translates into CGVAGLDTQYF. Variable domain in full (rest from reference TRBV28 and TRBJ2-3): DVKVTQSSRYLVKRTGEKVFLECVQDMDHENMFWYRQDPGLGLRLIYFSYDVKMKEKGDIPEGYSVSREKKERFSLILESASTNQTSMYLCGVAGLDTQYFGPGTRLTVL.